The 31 T cell receptor beta chains listed next were all sequenced from one sample in a study of T cell responses to AZD1222 COVID-19 vaccine. Clones were sequenced by immunoSEQ multiplex PCR, and TCRdb holds only the in-frame ones, with some missing. The data show 30,000 to 40,000 clones, 88% seen once. This specimen consisted of peripheral blood, obtained 28 days after the second AZD1222 dose. The receptor source for this set is an adult who received the AZD1222 COVID-19 vaccine.

This chain links TRBV9 with TRBJ2-5; 11 bases map to TRBD2. CDR3 length equals 14 residues. Trimming removed 4 bases from V and 6 bases from J; junction bases left unmatched: 5. Per the germline V gene, CDR1 is SGDLS and CDR2 is YYNGEE. In DNA, the CDR3 is TGTGCCAGCAGCTTAGCGGGGGGGCAGCAGACCCAGTACTTC. As protein: CASSLAGGQQTQYF. The variable domain in full, with the rest retrieved from reference TRBV9 and TRBJ2-5, is DSGVTQTPKHLITATGQRVTLRCSPRSGDLSVYWYQQSLDQGLQFLIQYYNGEERAKGNILERFSAQQFPDLHSELNLSSLELGDSALYFCASSLAGGQQTQYFGPGTRLLVL.

CDR3 sequence reads: CASSQDGGGRGPIAKNIQYF. CDR3 DNA: TGCGCCAGCAGCCAAGATGGGGGAGGGAGGGGACCTATAGCCAAAAACATTCAGTACTTC. The chain joins TRBV4-1 to TRBJ2-4; 7 bases are a match to TRBD2. The germline V gene encodes CDR1 MGHRA and CDR2 YSYEKL. The ends lost 0 bases at V and 0 bases at J; junction bases unmatched: 14. The CDR3 has 20 residues.

The chain carries TRBV6-5 and TRBJ2-3, with D possibly matching TRBD2 (5 bases). Trimming removed 6 bases at V and 1 base at J, with 8 bases between. Germline V gives CDR1 MNHEY, CDR2 SVGAGI. The CDR3 spans 13 residues. The CDR3 region has the DNA TGTGCCAGCAGCTGGGGAGGCACAGATACGCAGTATTTT. Its protein product is CASSWGGTDTQYF.

CDR3 region: CASSQAYKDRSNNYGYTF. DNA of the CDR3: TGCGCCAGCAGCCAAGCTTATAAGGACAGGAGCAACAACTATGGCTACACCTTC. The J gene is TRBJ1-2, the V gene TRBV4-1; 7 bases agree with TRBD1. With 1 base clipped from V and 2 bases from J, the junction kept 13 bases outside the gene matches. The CDR3 loop spans 18 amino acids. The germline gives CDR1 MGHRA, CDR2 YSYEKL.

This clone was seen only once. This sequence joins TRBV18 and TRBJ2-3; TRBD2 matches 8 bases. This CDR3 has 13 amino acids. Trimming at V came to 5 bases and at J to 4 bases, leaving 2 bases not matched to a gene. Germline assignment: CDR1 KGHSH and CDR2 LQKENI. This chain's CDR3 is CASSVSGADTQYF. CDR3 bases: TGTGCCAGCTCAGTTAGCGGGGCAGATACGCAGTATTTT.

The chain employs TRBV18 and TRBJ1-2; TRBD1 matches 7 bases. This CDR3 comprises 16 residues. V lost 0 bases to trimming and J lost 8 bases; unmatched junction nucleotides: 12. Per the germline V gene, CDR1 is KGHSH and CDR2 is LQKENI. The CDR3 DNA reads TGTGCCAGCTCACCACCCTCGACAGGGACATCTCCGGGCTACACCTTC. This encodes CASSPPSTGTSPGYTF.

The chain has TRBV27 and TRBJ1-6; TRBD1 is a possible D gene (6 bases). V shed 3 bases and J shed 2 bases, with 14 bases lying between them. There are 17 residues in the CDR3. Germline CDR1 and CDR2: MNHEY and SMNVEV (reference sequence). The DNA of the CDR3 is TGTGCCAGCAGTTTTTCCGAGGGGGGCACCTATAATTCACCCCTCCACTTT. It codes for CASSFSEGGTYNSPLHF.

The chain employs TRBV7-9 and TRBJ1-2; tentatively, D is TRBD1 (6 bases). V lost 2 bases and J 3 bases, leaving 10 bases between the germline ends. CDR3 length equals 14 residues. Per germline, CDR1 SEHNR and CDR2 FQNEAQ (reference sequence). This CDR3 is CASSLLRGDYGYTF. The CDR3 bases are TGTGCCAGCAGCTTACTTAGGGGGGACTATGGCTACACCTTC.

The chain joins TRBV6-2 or TRBV6-3 to TRBJ1-1, with TRBD1 matching over 8 bases. Germline trimming cut 5 bases from V and 5 bases from J; bases unmatched to any gene: 4. The CDR3 is made up of 13 amino acids. Germline loops: CDR1 MNHEY, CDR2 SVGEGT. This CDR3 is CASSGQGWTEAFF. CDR3 bases: TGTGCCAGCAGTGGACAGGGTTGGACTGAAGCTTTCTTT.

This chain joins TRBV12-3 or TRBV12-4 and TRBJ2-7, with TRBD2 as a possible D gene (5 bases). The V and J ends lost 4 bases and 7 bases respectively, with 11 bases between them. The CDR3 has 12 residues. The DNA for the CDR3 is TGTGCCAGCAGTTGGGGAGAAGGGGAGCAGTACTTC. Protein product: CASSWGEGEQYF.

The rearrangement uses TRBV6-5 and TRBJ2-7; TRBD1 agrees at 7 bases. Germline CDR1 reads MNHEY; CDR2 reads SVGAGI. The CDR3 sequence is 14 residues long. After removal of 2 bases from V and 4 bases from J, the junction contained 5 bases not matched to a gene. The CDR3 DNA reads TGTGCCAGCAGTTACGCCCAGGGGGAATACGAGCAGTACTTC. It specifies CASSYAQGEYEQYF.

There are a few counts of this clone. V is TRBV4-1 and J is TRBJ2-7, with 8 bases aligning to TRBD2. The CDR3 extends over 15 amino acids. With V trimmed by 4 bases and J by 7 bases, 12 bases remained unmatched. Germline CDR1 is MGHRA and CDR2 is YSYEKL. The CDR3 DNA reads TGCGCCAGCAGCCCTTTGGTAGCGGGGTCGGGGGAGCAGTACTTC. It yields the protein CASSPLVAGSGEQYF.

The chain is built from TRBV19 and TRBJ1-4, with D possibly matching TRBD1 (6 bases). V was cut by 6 bases and J by 0 bases, with 23 bases left in between. The germline CDR1 and CDR2 sequences are LNHDA and SQIVND (reference sequence). This CDR3 has 19 amino acids. CDR3 in DNA: TGTGCCAGTAGCCGAGACAGGAGTGGTTTTATGGCAACTAATGAAAAACTGTTTTTT. Amino acids: CASSRDRSGFMATNEKLFF.

The chain carries TRBV5-8 and TRBJ2-3, with 14 bases lining up with TRBD2. The CDR3 runs 15 residues. The germline CDR1 and CDR2 sequences are SGHTS and YDEGEE. V lost 4 bases to trimming and J lost 5 bases; unmatched junction nucleotides: 3. CDR3 in DNA: TGTGCCAGCAGCACCGGGACTAGCGGGAGAGATACGCAGTATTTT. It encodes CASSTGTSGRDTQYF.

J is TRBJ1-1 and V is TRBV12-5; possible D gene TRBD1, 5 bases. This CDR3 is built from 13 residues. Deletions cut 2 bases from V and 7 bases from J, with 11 bases between. Germline CDR1 reads LGHNT; CDR2 reads FRNRAP. Here the CDR3 reads CASGLRDGVEAFF. The CDR3 DNA reads TGTGCTAGTGGTTTGCGGGACGGTGTTGAAGCTTTCTTT.

The chain combines TRBV12-3 or TRBV12-4 with TRBJ1-1, with D tentatively TRBD1 (6 bases). The CDR3 extends over 13 amino acids. The V gene lost 6 bases and the J gene lost 5 bases, with 13 bases spanning the gap. This CDR3 reads CASRYYRATEAFF. As DNA, the CDR3 is TGTGCCAGCAGATACTACAGGGCGACTGAAGCTTTCTTT.

The chain uses TRBV5-4 and TRBJ2-2; the match to TRBD2 covers 7 bases. V shed 0 bases, J shed 6 bases, and the junction held 8 bases outside the gene matches. The CDR3 length is 16 residues. The germline V gene encodes CDR1 SGHNT and CDR2 YYREEE (reference sequence). The CDR3 reads CASSLGLAAYAGELFF. The CDR3 region has the DNA TGTGCCAGCAGCTTGGGACTAGCAGCGTACGCCGGGGAGCTGTTTTTT.

The J gene is TRBJ2-2, the V gene TRBV6-6; 10 nucleotides match TRBD1. From germline, CDR1 is MNHNY and CDR2 SVGAGI (reference sequence). The V gene end was trimmed by 7 bases and the J gene end by 6 bases; junction bases not matched to a gene: 14. The CDR3 contains 17 residues. DNA for the CDR3: TGTGCCAGCATTCGAACCCCCGGGACAGGGGTTCCCGGGGAGCTGTTTTTT. As protein: CASIRTPGTGVPGELFF.

Written as DNA, the CDR3 is TGCAGCGTTGAAGCCTTCCAAGAGACCCAGTACTTC. Its protein is CSVEAFQETQYF. V and J are TRBV29-1 and TRBJ2-5; unclear D gene. CDR3 length: 12 residues. The V and J ends lost 1 base and 1 base respectively, with 4 bases between them. The V gene's germline CDR1 is SQVTM and CDR2 ANQGSEA.

This sequence joins TRBV9 and TRBJ1-5, with a weak D call TRBD1 (5 bases). V was cut by 4 bases and J by 0 bases, with 11 bases left in between. Germline V gene sequence: CDR1 SGDLS, CDR2 YYNGEE. CDR3 length: 15 amino acids. CDR3 sequence reads: CASSLEGNSNQPQHF. The CDR3, as DNA: TGTGCCAGCAGCCTCGAGGGGAATAGCAATCAGCCCCAGCATTTT. Filled out from reference TRBV9 and TRBJ1-5, the complete variable domain reads DSGVTQTPKHLITATGQRVTLRCSPRSGDLSVYWYQQSLDQGLQFLIQYYNGEERAKGNILERFSAQQFPDLHSELNLSSLELGDSALYFCASSLEGNSNQPQHFGDGTRLSIL.

This CDR3 reads CASSVEGMGAYGYTF. The CDR3 nucleotides are TGTGCCAGCAGCGTCGAGGGGATGGGCGCCTATGGCTACACCTTC. The rearrangement uses TRBV9 and TRBJ1-2, with D possibly TRBD1 on 5 matching bases. In germline, CDR1 is SGDLS, CDR2 YYNGEE. V lost 2 bases to trimming and J lost 4 bases, with 15 bases between them. The CDR3 runs to 15 residues. The variable domain in full, with the rest retrieved from reference TRBV9 and TRBJ1-2, is DSGVTQTPKHLITATGQRVTLRCSPRSGDLSVYWYQQSLDQGLQFLIQYYNGEERAKGNILERFSAQQFPDLHSELNLSSLELGDSALYFCASSVEGMGAYGYTFGSGTRLTVV.

The count of this clone is one. This chain joins TRBV11-1 and TRBJ2-3; 11 nucleotides agree with TRBD2. CDR3 length: 14 amino acids. CDR1 is SGHAT and CDR2 is FQDESV in the germline V gene (reference sequence). V shed 5 bases, J shed 4 bases, and the junction held 2 bases outside the gene matches. CDR3 protein: CASSLSGGADTQYF. CDR3 nucleotides: TGTGCCAGCAGCCTTAGCGGGGGGGCAGATACGCAGTATTTT.

The CDR3 DNA sequence: TGTGCCAGCAGCTCGACTACAGGGGGCGTCTATGGCTACACCTTC. This sequence encodes CASSSTTGGVYGYTF. This chain joins TRBV5-5 and TRBJ1-2; TRBD1 matches at 9 bases. Germline loops: CDR1 SGHKS, CDR2 YYEKEE (reference sequence). The CDR3 has 15 amino acids. Losses at the gene ends were 3 bases for V and 4 bases for J; bases not matched to a gene: 7.

V is TRBV5-6 and J is TRBJ2-2; 7 bases match TRBD1. The CDR3 runs to 16 residues. The germline CDR1 and CDR2 sequences are SGHDT and YYEEEE. V was pared by 1 base and J by 7 bases, with 10 bases of the junction left unmatched. CDR3: CASSLLRQGQVGELFF. The CDR3 nucleotides are TGTGCCAGCAGCTTGTTACGACAGGGTCAGGTCGGGGAGCTGTTTTTT.

V gene TRBV4-1 combines with J gene TRBJ2-1; 9 positions match TRBD1. CDR3 length equals 16 residues. With V trimmed by 5 bases and J by 2 bases, 7 bases remained unmatched. Germline CDR1 is MGHRA and CDR2 is YSYEKL. This chain's CDR3 is CASSFPGTGPYNEQFF. The CDR3 coding sequence is TGCGCCAGCAGCTTCCCCGGGACAGGGCCCTACAATGAGCAGTTCTTC.

The chain joins TRBV28 to TRBJ1-2; 7 bases line up with TRBD1. The V gene end was trimmed by 6 bases and the J gene end by 7 bases; junction bases not matched to a gene: 11. The CDR3 has 14 amino acids. Germline CDR1 MDHEN, CDR2 SYDVKM. CDR3 nucleotides: TGTGCCAGCAGCCAGATGACAGGGTTAAGTGGCTACACCTTC. This gives the protein CASSQMTGLSGYTF.

J is TRBJ1-1 and V is TRBV7-3, with no clear D. Germline V gene data show CDR1 as SGHTA and CDR2 as FQGTGA. Trimming took off 5 bases at V and 4 bases at J, with 14 bases between the two ends. This CDR3 spans 14 amino acids. The CDR3 here is CASSAAGATTEAFF. Here the CDR3 DNA reads TGTGCCAGCAGCGCCGCGGGAGCAACCACTGAAGCTTTCTTT.

For the CDR3, the DNA is TGTGCCAGCAGCTTAGCGCTGGGACACCTCGGGGGAGATACGCAGTATTTT. Protein: CASSLALGHLGGDTQYF. The chain carries TRBV7-9 and TRBJ2-3; D may be TRBD1 or TRBD2 (6 bases each). Trimming cost V 0 bases and J 5 bases, with 18 bases left between them. Germline CDR1 and CDR2: SEHNR and FQNEAQ (reference sequence). The CDR3 runs 17 residues. The whole variable domain, filled in from reference TRBV7-9 and TRBJ2-3, reads DTGVSQNPRHKITKRGQNVTFRCDPISEHNRLYWYRQTLGQGPEFLTYFQNEAQLEKSRLLSDRFSAERPKGSFSTLEIQRTEQGDSAMYLCASSLALGHLGGDTQYFGPGTRLTVL.

The V call is TRBV19, the J call TRBJ1-2, with 8 positions matching TRBD1. Trimming cost V 2 bases and J 4 bases; bases outside gene matches: 3. Germline values: CDR1 LNHDA, CDR2 SQIVND (reference sequence). The CDR3 runs 14 residues. CDR3 bases: TGTGCCAGTAGTATATCAACAGGGGGCTATGGCTACACCTTC. Residues: CASSISTGGYGYTF.

The J gene is TRBJ2-1, the V gene TRBV11-1; 9 nucleotides line up with TRBD2. Trimming removed 0 bases from V and 12 bases from J; junction bases left unmatched: 12. The CDR3 totals 16 residues. Germline V gene sequence: CDR1 SGHAT, CDR2 FQDESV (reference sequence). The CDR3, as DNA: TGTGCCAGCAGCTTAGCCGGGACTAGCACAGAAGGCGGGCAGTTCTTC. It encodes CASSLAGTSTEGGQFF.

This clone was seen just once. This chain links TRBV5-8 with TRBJ2-1, with TRBD1 matching over 9 bases. V shed 6 bases, J shed 6 bases, and the junction held 13 bases outside the gene matches. The germline V gene has CDR1 SGHTS and CDR2 YDEGEE. The CDR3 consists of 16 residues. The CDR3 DNA reads as TGTGCCAGCATCCTGGGACAGGGAAAGTGGCGCAATGAGCAGTTCTTC. Its protein is CASILGQGKWRNEQFF.